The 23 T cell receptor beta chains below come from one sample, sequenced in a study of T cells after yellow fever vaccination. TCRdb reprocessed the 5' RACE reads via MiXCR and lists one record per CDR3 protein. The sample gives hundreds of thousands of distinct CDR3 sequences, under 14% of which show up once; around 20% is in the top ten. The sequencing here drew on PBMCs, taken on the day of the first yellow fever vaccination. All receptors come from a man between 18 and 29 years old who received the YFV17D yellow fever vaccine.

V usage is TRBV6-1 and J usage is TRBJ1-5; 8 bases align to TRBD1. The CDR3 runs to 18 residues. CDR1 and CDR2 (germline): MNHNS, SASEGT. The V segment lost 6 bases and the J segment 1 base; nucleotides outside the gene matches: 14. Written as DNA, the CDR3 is TGTGCCAGCAGAGTCAGGGGGCCTGATGCGGCGAGCAATCAGCCCCAGCATTTT. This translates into CASRVRGPDAASNQPQHF.

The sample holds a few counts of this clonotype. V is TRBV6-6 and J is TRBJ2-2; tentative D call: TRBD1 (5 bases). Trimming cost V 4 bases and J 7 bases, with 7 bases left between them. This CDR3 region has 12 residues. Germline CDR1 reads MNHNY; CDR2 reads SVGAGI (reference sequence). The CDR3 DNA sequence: TGTGCCAGCAGTTCACAGGTCGGGGAGCTGTTTTTT. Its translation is CASSSQVGELFF.

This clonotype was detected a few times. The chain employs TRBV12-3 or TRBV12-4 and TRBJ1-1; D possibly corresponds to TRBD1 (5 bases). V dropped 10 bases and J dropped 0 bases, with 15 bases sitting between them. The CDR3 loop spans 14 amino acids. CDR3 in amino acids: CATPVGGLNTEAFF. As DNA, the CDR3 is TGTGCCACCCCCGTGGGGGGATTGAACACTGAAGCTTTCTTT.

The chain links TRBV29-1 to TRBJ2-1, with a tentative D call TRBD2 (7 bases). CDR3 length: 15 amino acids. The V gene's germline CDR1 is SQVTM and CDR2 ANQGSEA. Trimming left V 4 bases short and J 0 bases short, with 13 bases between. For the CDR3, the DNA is TGCAGCGTTGGGGGGCGGGGGAGCTCCTACAATGAGCAGTTCTTC. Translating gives CSVGGRGSSYNEQFF.

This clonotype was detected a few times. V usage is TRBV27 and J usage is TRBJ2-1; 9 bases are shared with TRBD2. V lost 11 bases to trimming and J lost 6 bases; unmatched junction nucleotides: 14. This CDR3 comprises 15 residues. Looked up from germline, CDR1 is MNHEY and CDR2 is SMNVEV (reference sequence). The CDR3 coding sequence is TGTGCCGCCAGCAGTCCATTAGCGGGGGTCAATGAGCAGTTCTTC. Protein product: CAASSPLAGVNEQFF.

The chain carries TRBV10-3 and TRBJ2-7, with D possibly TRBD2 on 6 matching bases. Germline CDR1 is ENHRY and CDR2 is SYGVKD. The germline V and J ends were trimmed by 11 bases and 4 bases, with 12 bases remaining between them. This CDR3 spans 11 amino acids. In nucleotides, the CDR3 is TGTGCCTCCGGAGGGCGGTACGAGCAGTACTTC. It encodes CASGGRYEQYF.

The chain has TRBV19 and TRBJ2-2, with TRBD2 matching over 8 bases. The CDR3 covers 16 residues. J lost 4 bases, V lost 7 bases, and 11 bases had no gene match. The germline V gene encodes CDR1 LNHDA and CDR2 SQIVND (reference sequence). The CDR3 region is CASMGPGLGATGELFF. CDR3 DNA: TGTGCCAGTATGGGACCGGGACTAGGCGCCACCGGGGAGCTGTTTTTT.

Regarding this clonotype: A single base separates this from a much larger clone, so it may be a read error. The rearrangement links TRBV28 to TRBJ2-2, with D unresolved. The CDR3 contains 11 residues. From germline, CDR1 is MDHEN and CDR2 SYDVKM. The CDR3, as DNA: TGTTCCAGCAAAAACACCGGGGAGCTGTTTTTT. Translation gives CSSKNTGELFF. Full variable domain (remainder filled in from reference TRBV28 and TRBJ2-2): DVKVTQSSRYLVKRTGEKVFLECVQDMDHENMFWYRQDPGLGLRLIYFSYDVKMKEKGDIPEGYSVSREKKERFSLILESASTNQTSMYLCSSKNTGELFFGEGSRLTVL.

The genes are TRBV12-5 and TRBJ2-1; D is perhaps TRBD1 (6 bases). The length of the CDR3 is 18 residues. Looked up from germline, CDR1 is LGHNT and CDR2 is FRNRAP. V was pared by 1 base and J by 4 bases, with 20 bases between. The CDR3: CASGLDLQGPRDYNEQFF. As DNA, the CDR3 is TGTGCTAGTGGTTTGGACCTCCAGGGGCCCAGGGATTACAATGAGCAGTTCTTC.

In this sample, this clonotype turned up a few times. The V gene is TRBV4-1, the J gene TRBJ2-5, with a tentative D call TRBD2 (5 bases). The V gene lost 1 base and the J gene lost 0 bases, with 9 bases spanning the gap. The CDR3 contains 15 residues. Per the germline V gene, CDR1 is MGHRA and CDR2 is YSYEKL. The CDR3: CASSQGTGNQETQYF. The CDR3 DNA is TGCGCCAGCAGCCAAGGAACCGGGAACCAAGAGACCCAGTACTTC.

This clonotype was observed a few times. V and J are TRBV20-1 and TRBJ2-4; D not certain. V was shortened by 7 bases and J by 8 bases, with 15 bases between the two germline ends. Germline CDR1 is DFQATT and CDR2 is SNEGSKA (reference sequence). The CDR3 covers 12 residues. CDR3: CSVKKESDIQYF. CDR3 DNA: TGCAGTGTTAAAAAAGAATCAGACATTCAGTACTTC.

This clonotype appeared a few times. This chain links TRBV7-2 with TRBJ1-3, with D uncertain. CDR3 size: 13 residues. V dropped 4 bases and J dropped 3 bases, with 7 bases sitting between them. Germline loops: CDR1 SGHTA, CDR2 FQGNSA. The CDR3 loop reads CASSSKGGNTIYF. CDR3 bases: TGTGCCAGCAGCTCTAAAGGTGGAAACACCATATATTTT.

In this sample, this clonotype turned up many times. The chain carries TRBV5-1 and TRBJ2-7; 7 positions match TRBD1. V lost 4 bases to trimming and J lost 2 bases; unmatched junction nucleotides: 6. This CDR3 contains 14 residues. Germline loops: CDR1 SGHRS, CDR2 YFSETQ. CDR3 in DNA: TGCGCCAGCAGCGGCAGAACAGGGGCCTACGAGCAGTACTTC. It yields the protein CASSGRTGAYEQYF.

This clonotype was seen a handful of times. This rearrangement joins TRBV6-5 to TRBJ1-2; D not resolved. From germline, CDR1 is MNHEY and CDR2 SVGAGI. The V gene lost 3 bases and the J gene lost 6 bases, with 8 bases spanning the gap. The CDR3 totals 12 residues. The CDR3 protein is CASSYNGDGYTF. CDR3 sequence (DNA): TGTGCCAGCAGTTATAACGGGGATGGCTACACCTTC.

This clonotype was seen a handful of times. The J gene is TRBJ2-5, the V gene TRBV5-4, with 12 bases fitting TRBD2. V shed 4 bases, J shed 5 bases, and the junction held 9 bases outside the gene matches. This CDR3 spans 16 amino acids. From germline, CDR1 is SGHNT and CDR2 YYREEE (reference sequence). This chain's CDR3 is CASSRSSGGAGETQYF. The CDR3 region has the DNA TGTGCCAGCAGCCGCTCTAGCGGGGGGGCCGGGGAGACCCAGTACTTC. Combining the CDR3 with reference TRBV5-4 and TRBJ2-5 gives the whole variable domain ETGVTQSPTHLIKTRGQQVTLRCSSQSGHNTVSWYQQALGQGPQFIFQYYREEENGRGNFPPRFSGLQFPNYSSELNVNALELDDSALYLCASSRSSGGAGETQYFGPGTRLLVL.

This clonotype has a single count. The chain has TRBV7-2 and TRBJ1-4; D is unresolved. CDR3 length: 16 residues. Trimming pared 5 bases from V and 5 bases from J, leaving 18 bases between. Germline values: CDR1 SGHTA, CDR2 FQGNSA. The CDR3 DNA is TGTGCCAGCAGCATCGAAGGACCGACCTCGAATGAAAAACTGTTTTTT. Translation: CASSIEGPTSNEKLFF. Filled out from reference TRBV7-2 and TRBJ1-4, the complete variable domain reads GAGVSQSPSNKVTEKGKDVELRCDPISGHTALYWYRQSLGQGLEFLIYFQGNSAPDKSGLPSDRFSAERTGGSVSTLTIQRTQQEDSAVYLCASSIEGPTSNEKLFFGSGTQLSVL.

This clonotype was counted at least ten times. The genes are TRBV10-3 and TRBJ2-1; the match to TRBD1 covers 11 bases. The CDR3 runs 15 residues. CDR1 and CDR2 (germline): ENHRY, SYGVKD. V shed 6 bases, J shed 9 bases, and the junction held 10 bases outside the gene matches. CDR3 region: CAIRPGGTGGGEQFF. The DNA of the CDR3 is TGTGCCATCAGGCCCGGAGGGACAGGGGGGGGTGAGCAGTTCTTC.

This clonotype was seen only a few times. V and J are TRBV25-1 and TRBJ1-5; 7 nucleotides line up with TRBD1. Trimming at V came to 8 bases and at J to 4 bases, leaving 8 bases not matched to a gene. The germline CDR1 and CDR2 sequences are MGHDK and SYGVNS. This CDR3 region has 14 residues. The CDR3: CASGRQGLNQPQHF. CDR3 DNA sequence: TGTGCCAGCGGAAGACAGGGATTGAATCAGCCCCAGCATTTT.

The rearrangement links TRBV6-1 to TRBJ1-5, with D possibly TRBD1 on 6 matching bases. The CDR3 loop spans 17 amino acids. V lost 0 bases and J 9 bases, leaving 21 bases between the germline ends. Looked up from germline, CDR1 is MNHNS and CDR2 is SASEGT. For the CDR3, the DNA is TGTGCCAGCAGTGAAGCGGTTTGGGACATGGCAGGTTGGCCCCAGCATTTT. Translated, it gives CASSEAVWDMAGWPQHF.

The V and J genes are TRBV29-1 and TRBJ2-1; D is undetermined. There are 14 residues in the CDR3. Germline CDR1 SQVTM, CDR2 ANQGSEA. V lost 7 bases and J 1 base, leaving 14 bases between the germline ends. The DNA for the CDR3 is TGCAGCGGGGGATGGGTCCCTTCCTACAATGAGCAGTTCTTC. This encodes CSGGWVPSYNEQFF.

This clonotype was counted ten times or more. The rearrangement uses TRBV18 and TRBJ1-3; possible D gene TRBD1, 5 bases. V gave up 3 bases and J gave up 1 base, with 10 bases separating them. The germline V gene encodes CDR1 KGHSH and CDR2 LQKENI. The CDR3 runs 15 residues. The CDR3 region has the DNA TGTGCCAGCTCACCTGGACACCCTTCTGGAAACACCATATATTTT. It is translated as CASSPGHPSGNTIYF.

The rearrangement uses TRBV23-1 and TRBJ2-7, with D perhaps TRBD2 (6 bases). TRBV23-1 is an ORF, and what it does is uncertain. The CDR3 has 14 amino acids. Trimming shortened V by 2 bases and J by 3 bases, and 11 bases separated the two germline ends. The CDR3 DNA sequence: TGCGCCAGCAGTCAACAGGGAGGATTCTACGAGCAGTACTTC. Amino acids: CASSQQGGFYEQYF.

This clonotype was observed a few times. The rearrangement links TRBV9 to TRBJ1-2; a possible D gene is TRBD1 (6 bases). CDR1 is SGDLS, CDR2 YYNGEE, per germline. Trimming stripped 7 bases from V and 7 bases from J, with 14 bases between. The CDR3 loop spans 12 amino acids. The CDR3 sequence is CASQTGRGGYTF. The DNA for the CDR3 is TGTGCCAGCCAAACAGGGCGGGGTGGCTACACCTTC.